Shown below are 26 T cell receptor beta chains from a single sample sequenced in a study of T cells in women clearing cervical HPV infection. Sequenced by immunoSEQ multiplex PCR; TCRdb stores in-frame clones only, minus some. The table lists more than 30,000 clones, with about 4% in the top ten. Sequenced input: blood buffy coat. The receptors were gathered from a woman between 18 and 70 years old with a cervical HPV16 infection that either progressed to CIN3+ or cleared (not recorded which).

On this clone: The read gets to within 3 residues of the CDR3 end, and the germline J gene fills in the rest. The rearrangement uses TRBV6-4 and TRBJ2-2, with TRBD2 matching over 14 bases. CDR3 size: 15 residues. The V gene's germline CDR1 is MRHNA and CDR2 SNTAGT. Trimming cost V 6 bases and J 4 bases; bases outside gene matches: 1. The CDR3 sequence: CASSGLAGGTGELFF. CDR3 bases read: TGTGCCAGCAGCGGACTAGCGGGAGGCACCGGGGAG.

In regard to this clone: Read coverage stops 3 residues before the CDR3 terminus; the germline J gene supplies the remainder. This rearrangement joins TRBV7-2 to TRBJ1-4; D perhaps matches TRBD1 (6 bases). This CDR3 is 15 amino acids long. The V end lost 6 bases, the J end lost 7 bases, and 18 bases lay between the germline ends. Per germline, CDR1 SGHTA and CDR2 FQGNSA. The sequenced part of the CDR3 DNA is TGTGCCAGCAGTCAAAGGGGGGGGCGCGTTGAAAAA. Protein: CASSQRGGRVEK. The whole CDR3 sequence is CASSQRGGRVEKLFF.

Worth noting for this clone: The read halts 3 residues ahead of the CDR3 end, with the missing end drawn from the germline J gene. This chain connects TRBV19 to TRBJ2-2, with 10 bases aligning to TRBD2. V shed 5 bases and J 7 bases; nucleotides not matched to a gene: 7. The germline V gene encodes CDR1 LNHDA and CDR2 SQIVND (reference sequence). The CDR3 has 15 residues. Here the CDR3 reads CASSVGTSEIGELFF. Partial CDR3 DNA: TGTGCCAGTAGTGTCGGGACTAGCGAGATCGGGGAG. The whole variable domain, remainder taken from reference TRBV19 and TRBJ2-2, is DGGITQSPKYLFRKEGQNVTLSCEQNLNHDAMYWYRQDPGQGLRLIYYSQIVNDFQKGDIAEGYSVSREKKESFPLTVTSAQKNPTAFYLCASSVGTSEIGELFFGEGSRLTVL.

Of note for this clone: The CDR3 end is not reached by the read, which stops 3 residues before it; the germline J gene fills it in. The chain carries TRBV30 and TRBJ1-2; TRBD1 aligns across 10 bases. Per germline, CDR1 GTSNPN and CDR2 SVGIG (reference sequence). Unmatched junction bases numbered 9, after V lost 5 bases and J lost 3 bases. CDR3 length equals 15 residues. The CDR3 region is CAWRQGALDYYGYTF. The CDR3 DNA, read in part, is TGTGCCTGGCGACAGGGGGCGCTGGATTACTATGGC.

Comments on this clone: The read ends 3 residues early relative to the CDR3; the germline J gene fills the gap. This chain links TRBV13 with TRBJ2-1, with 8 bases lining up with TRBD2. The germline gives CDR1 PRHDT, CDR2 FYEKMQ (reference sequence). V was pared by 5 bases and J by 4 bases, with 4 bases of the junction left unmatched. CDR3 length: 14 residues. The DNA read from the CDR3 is TGTGCCAGCAGCCAAGAGCGGGAGTACAATGAG. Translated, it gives CASSQEREYNE. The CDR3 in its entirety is CASSQEREYNEQFF. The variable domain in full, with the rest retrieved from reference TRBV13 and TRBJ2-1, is AAGVIQSPRHLIKEKRETATLKCYPIPRHDTVYWYQQGPGQDPQFLISFYEKMQSDKGSIPDRFSAQQFSDYHSELNMSSLELGDSALYFCASSQEREYNEQFFGPGTRLTVL.

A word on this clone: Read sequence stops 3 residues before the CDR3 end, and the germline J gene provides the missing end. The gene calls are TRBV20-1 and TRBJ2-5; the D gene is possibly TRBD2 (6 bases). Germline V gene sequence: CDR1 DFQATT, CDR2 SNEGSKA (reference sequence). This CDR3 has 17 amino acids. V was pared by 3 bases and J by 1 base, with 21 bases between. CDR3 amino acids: CSASPARRGARQETQYF. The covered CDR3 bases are TGCAGTGCTAGCCCCGCCAGGAGGGGAGCTCGCCAAGAGACC.

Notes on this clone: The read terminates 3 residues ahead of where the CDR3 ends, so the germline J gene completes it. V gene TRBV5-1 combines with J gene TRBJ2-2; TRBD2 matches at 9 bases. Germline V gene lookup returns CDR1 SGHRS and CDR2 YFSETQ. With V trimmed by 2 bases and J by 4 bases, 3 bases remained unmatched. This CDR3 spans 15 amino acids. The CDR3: CASSLTTSGTGELFF. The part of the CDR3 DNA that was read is TGCGCCAGCAGCTTAACGACTAGCGGCACCGGGGAG.

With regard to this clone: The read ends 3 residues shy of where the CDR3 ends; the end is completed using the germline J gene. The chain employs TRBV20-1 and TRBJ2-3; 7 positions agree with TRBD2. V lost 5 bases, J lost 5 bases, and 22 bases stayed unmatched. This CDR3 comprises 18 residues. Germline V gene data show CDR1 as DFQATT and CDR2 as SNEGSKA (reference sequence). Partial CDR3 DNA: TGCAGTGCTCCCTCTCGGCGGGAGAGAGGACGGCCCGGAGATACG. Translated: CSAPSRRERGRPGDT. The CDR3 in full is CSAPSRRERGRPGDTQYF.

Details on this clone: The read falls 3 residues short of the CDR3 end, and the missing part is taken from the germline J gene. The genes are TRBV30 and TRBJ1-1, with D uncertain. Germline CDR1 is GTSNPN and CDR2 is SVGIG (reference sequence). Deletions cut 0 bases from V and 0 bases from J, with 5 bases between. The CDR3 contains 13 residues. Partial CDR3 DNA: TGTGCCTGGAGTGTACAACTGAACACTGAA. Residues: CAWSVQLNTE. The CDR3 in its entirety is CAWSVQLNTEAFF.

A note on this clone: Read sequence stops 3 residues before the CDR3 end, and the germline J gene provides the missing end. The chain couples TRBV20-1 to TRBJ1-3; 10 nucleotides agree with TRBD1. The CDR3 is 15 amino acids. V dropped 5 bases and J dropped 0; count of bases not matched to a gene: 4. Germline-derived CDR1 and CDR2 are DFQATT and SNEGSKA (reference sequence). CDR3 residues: CSAQRTGGSGNTIYF. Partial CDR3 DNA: TGCAGTGCTCAACGGACAGGGGGCTCTGGAAACACC.

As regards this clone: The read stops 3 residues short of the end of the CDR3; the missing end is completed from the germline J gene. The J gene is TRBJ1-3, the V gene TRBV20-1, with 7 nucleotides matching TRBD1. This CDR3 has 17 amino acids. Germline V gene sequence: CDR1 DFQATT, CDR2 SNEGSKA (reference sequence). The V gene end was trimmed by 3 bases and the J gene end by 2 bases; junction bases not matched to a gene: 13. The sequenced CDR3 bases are TGCAGTGCTAGCCCTAGACAGGGTGGGCCCACTGGAAACACC. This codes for CSASPRQGGPTGNT. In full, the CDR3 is CSASPRQGGPTGNTIYF.

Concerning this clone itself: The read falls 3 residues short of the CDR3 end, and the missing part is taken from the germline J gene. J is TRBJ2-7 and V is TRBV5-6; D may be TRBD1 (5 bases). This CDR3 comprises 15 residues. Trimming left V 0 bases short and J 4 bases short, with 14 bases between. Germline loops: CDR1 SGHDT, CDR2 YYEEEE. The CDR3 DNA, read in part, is TGTGCCAGCAGCTTGGAAGCAGGGCTGGGTTACGAG. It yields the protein CASSLEAGLGYE. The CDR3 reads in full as CASSLEAGLGYEQYF.

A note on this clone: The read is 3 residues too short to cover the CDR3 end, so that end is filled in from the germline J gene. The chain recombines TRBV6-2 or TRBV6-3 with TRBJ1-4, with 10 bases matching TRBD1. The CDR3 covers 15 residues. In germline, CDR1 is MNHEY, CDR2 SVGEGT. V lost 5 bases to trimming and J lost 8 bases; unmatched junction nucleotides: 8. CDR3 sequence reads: CASSQTTGGIEKLFF. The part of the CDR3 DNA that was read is TGTGCCAGCAGTCAAACGACAGGGGGCATCGAAAAA.

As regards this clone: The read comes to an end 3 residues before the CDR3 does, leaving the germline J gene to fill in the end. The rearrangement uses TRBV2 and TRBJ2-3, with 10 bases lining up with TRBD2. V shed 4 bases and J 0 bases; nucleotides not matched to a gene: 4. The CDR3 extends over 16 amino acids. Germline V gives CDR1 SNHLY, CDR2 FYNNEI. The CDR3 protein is CASSVTSGVSTDTQYF. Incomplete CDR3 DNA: TGTGCCAGCAGTGTTACTAGCGGGGTGAGCACAGATACG.

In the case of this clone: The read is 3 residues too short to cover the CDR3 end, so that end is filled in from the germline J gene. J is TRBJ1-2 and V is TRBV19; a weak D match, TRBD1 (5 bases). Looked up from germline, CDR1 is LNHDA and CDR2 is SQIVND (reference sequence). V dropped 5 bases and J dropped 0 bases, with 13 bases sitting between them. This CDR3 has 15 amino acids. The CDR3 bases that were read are TGTGCCAGTAGTCCCCGGACATCCTCTAACTATGGC. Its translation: CASSPRTSSNYG. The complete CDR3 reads CASSPRTSSNYGYTF. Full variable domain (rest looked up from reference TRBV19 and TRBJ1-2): DGGITQSPKYLFRKEGQNVTLSCEQNLNHDAMYWYRQDPGQGLRLIYYSQIVNDFQKGDIAEGYSVSREKKESFPLTVTSAQKNPTAFYLCASSPRTSSNYGYTFGSGTRLTVV.

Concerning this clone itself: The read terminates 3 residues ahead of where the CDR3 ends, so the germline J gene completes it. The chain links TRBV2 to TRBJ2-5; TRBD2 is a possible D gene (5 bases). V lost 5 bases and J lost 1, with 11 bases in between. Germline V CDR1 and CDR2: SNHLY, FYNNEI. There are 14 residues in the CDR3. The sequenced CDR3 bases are TGTGCCAGCAGTCTAGAGCGGATCCAAGAGACC. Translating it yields CASSLERIQET. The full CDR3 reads CASSLERIQETQYF.

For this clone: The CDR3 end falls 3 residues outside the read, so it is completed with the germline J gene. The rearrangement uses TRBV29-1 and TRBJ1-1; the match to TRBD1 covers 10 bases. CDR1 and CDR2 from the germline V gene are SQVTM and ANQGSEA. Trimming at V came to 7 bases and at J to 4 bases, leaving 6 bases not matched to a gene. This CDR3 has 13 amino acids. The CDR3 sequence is CSAGQGGGTEAFF. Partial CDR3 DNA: TGCAGCGCAGGACAGGGGGGCGGCACTGAA.

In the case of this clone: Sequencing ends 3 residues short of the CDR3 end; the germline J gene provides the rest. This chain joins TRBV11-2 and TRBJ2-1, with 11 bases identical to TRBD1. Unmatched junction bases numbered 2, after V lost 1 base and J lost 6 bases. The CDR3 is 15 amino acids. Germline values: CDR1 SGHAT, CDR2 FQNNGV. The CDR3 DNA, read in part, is TGTGCCAGCAGCTTAGGGACAGGGGGCCGCAATGAG. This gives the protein CASSLGTGGRNE. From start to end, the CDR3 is CASSLGTGGRNEQFF.

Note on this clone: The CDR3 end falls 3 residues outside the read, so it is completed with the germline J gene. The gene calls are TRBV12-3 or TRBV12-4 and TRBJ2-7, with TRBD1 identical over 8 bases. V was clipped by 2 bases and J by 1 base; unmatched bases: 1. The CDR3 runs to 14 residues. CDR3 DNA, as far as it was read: TGTGCCAGCAGTTTACAGGGGGCATCCTACGAG. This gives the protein CASSLQGASYE. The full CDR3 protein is CASSLQGASYEQYF.

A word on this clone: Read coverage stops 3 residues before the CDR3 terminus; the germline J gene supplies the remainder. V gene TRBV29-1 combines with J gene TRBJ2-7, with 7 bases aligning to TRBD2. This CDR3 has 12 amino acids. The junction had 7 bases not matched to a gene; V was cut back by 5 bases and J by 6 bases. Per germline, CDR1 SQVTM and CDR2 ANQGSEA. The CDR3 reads CSVRLAGLEQYF. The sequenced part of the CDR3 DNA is TGCAGCGTTCGACTAGCAGGCCTCGAG.

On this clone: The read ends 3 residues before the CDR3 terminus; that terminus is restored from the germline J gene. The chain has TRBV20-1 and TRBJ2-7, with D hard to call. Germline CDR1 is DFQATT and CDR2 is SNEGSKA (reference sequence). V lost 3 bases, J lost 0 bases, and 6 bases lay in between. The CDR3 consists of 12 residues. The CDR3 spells CSASRSSYEQYF. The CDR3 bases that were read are TGCAGTGCTAGTCGTAGCTCCTACGAG.

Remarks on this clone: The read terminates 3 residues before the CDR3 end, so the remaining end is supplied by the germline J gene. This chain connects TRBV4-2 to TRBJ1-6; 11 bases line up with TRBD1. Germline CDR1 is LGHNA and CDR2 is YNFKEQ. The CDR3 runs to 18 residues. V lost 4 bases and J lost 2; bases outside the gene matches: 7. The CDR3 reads CASSRGQGGRAYNSPLHF. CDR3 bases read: TGTGCCAGCAGCCGGGGACAGGGGGGTAGGGCCTATAATTCACCC.

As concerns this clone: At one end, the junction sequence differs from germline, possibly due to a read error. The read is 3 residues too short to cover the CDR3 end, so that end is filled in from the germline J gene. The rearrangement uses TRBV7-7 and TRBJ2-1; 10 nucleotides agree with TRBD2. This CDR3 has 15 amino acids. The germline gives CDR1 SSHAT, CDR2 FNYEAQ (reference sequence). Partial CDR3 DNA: TGTGCTAGCAGCCCAGCGGGAGGGCGAGGGAATGAG. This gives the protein CASSPAGGRGNE. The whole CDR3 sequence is CASSPAGGRGNEQFF.

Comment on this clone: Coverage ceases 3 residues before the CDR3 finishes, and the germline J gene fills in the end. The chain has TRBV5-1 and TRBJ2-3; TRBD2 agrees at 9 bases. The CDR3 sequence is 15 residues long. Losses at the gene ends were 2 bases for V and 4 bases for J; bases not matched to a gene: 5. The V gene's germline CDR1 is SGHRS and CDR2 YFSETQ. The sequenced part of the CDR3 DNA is TGCGCCAGCAGCTTTAGCGGGAGTCGGGCAGATACG. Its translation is CASSFSGSRADT. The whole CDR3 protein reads CASSFSGSRADTQYF.

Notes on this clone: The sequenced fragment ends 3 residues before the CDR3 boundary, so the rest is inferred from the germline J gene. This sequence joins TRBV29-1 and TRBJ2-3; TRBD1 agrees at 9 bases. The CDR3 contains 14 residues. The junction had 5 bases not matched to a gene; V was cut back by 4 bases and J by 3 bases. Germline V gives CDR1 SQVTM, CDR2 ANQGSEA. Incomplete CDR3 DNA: TGCAGCGTTGTACCCGGGACAGGGACAGATACG. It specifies CSVVPGTGTDT. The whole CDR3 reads CSVVPGTGTDTQYF.

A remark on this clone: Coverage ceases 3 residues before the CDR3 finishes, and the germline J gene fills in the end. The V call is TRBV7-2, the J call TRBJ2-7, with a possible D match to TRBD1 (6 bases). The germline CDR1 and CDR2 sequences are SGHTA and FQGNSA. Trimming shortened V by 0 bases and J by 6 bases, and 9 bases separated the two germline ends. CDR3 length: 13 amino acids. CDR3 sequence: CASSLAQGIEQYF. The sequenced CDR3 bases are TGTGCCAGCAGCTTAGCCCAGGGGATCGAG.